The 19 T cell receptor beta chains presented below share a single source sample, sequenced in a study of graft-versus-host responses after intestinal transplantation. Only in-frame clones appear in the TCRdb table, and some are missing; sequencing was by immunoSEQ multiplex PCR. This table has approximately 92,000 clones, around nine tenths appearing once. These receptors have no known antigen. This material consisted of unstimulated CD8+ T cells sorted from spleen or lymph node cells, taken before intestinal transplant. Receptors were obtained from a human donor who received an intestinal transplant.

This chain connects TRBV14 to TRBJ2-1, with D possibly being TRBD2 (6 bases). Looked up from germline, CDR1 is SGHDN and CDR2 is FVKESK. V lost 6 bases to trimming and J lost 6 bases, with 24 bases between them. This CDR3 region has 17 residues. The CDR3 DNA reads TGTGCCAGCAGTACCGTGTTTAGGAATCCGCGGGGCAATGAGCAGTTCTTC. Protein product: CASSTVFRNPRGNEQFF.

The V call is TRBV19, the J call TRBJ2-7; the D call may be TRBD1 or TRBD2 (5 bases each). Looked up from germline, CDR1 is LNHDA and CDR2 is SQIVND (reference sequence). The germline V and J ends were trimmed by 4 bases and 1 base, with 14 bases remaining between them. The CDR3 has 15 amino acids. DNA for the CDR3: TGTGCCAGTAGTAAACGGGACGGACCTTCCTACGAGCAGTACTTC. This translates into CASSKRDGPSYEQYF. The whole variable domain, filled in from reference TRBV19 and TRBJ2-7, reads DGGITQSPKYLFRKEGQNVTLSCEQNLNHDAMYWYRQDPGQGLRLIYYSQIVNDFQKGDIAEGYSVSREKKESFPLTVTSAQKNPTAFYLCASSKRDGPSYEQYFGPGTRLTVT.

Here the CDR3 reads CASSLTGLYGYTF. CDR3 coding DNA: TGTGCCAGCAGTTTAACGGGGCTTTATGGCTACACCTTC. This chain joins TRBV27 and TRBJ1-2, with D tentatively TRBD1 (5 bases). The CDR3 is 13 residues long. The germline V gene has CDR1 MNHEY and CDR2 SMNVEV (reference sequence). Between the trimmed V and J ends, which lost 2 bases and 5 bases, there was a span of 9 bases.

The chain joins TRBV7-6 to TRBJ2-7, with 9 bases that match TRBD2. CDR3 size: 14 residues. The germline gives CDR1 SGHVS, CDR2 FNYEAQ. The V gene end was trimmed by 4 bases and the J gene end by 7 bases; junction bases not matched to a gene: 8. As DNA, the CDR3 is TGTGCCAGCAGCTCGAGCGGGAGGATATCGGAGCAGTACTTC. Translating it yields CASSSSGRISEQYF.

This CDR3 is CATISGSSYNEQFF. CDR3 in DNA: TGTGCCACCATCAGCGGCAGCTCCTACAATGAGCAGTTCTTC. The genes are TRBV2 and TRBJ2-1; D may be TRBD2 (5 bases). Trimming pared 10 bases from V and 0 bases from J, leaving 13 bases between. The germline V gene has CDR1 SNHLY and CDR2 FYNNEI. The CDR3 loop spans 14 amino acids.

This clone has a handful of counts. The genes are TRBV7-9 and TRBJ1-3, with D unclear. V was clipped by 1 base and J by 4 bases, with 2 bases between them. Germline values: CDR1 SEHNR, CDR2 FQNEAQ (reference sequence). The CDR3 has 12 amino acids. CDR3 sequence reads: CASSLVGNTIYF. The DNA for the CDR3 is TGTGCCAGCAGCTTAGTCGGAAACACCATATATTTT.

The CDR3 here is CASSIGQGLYEQYF. The CDR3 DNA is TGTGCCAGTAGTATTGGACAGGGCTTATACGAGCAGTACTTC. J is TRBJ2-7 and V is TRBV19, with 8 bases fitting TRBD1. V shed 3 bases and J 4 bases; nucleotides not matched to a gene: 5. The CDR3 consists of 14 residues. Germline V CDR1 and CDR2: LNHDA, SQIVND (reference sequence).

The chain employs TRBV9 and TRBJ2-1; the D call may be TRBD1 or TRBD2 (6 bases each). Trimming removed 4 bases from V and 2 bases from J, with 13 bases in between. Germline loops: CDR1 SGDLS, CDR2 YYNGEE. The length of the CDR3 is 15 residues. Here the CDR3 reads CASSKLGGPYNEQFF. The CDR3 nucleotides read TGTGCCAGCAGCAAACTCGGGGGCCCCTACAATGAGCAGTTCTTC.

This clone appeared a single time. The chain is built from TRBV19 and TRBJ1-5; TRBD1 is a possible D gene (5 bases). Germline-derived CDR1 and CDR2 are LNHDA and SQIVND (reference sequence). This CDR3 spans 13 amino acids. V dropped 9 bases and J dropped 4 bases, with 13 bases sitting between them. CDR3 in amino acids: CASTGTWNQPQHF. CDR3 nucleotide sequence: TGTGCCAGCACCGGGACGTGGAATCAGCCCCAGCATTTT.

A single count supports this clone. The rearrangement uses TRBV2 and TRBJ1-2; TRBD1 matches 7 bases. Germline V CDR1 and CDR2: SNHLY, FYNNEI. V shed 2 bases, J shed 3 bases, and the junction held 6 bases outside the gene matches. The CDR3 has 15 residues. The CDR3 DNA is TGTGCCAGCAGTGAAACCCGGGACAGCTACTATGGCTACACCTTC. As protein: CASSETRDSYYGYTF.

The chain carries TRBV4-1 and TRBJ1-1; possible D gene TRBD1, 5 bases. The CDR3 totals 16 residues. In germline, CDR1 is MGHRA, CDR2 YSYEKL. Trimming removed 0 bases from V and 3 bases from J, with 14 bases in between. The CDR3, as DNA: TGCGCCAGCAGCCAAGATTGGGTGGGGCAGTACACTGAAGCTTTCTTT. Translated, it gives CASSQDWVGQYTEAFF.

This CDR3 reads CASRPRLNEQFF. The CDR3 region has the DNA TGTGCCAGCAGGCCTAGACTCAATGAGCAGTTCTTC. This chain uses TRBV28 with TRBJ2-1; no clear D. Looked up from germline, CDR1 is MDHEN and CDR2 is SYDVKM. The CDR3 has 12 amino acids. Trimming stripped 6 bases from V and 6 bases from J, with 9 bases between.

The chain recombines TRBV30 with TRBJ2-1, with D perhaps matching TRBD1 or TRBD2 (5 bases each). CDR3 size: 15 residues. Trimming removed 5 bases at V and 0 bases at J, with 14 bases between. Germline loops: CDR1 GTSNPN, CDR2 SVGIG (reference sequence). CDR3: CAWGTRASSYNEQFF. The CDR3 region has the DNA TGTGCCTGGGGGACGCGGGCATCCTCCTACAATGAGCAGTTCTTC.

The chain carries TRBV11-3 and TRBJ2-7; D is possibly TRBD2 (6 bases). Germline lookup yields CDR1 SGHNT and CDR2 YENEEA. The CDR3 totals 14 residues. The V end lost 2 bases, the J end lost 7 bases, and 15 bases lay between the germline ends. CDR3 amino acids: CASSLYGRATEQYF. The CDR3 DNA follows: TGTGCCAGCAGCTTATACGGGAGAGCCACAGAGCAGTACTTC.

The DNA of the CDR3 is TGTGCCAGCAGGAGTGGGGGGGAGAACATTCAGTACTTC. Its translation: CASRSGGENIQYF. This chain links TRBV2 with TRBJ2-4, with TRBD2 matching over 7 bases. Germline CDR1 and CDR2: SNHLY and FYNNEI. CDR3 length: 13 residues. J was trimmed by 7 bases and V by 6 bases; bases with no gene match: 6.

CDR3 bases: TGTGCCAGCAGCCTATTGCGGGGGCCAACCGTCACCGGGGAGCTGTTTTTT. It yields the protein CASSLLRGPTVTGELFF. This chain connects TRBV7-9 to TRBJ2-2; tentatively, D is TRBD2 (7 bases). The V gene's germline CDR1 is SEHNR and CDR2 FQNEAQ (reference sequence). The CDR3 contains 17 residues. The germline V and J ends were trimmed by 5 bases and 4 bases, with 20 bases remaining between them.

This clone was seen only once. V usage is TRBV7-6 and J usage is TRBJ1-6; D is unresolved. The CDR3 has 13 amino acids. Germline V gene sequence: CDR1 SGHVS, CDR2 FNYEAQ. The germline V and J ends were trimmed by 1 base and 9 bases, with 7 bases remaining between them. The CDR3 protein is CASSLGGSSPLHF. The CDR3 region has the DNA TGTGCCAGCAGCTTAGGGGGAAGTTCACCCCTCCACTTT. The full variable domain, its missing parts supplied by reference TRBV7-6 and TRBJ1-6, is GAGVSQSPRYKVTKRGQDVALRCDPISGHVSLYWYRQALGQGPEFLTYFNYEAQQDKSGLPNDRFSAERPEGSISTLTIQRTEQRDSAMYRCASSLGGSSPLHFGNGTRLTVT.

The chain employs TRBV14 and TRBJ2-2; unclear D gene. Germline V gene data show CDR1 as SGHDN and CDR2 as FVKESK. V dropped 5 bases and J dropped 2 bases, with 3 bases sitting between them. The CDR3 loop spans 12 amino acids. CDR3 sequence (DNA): TGTGCCAGCAGCGAAAACACCGGGGAGCTGTTTTTT. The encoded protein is CASSENTGELFF.

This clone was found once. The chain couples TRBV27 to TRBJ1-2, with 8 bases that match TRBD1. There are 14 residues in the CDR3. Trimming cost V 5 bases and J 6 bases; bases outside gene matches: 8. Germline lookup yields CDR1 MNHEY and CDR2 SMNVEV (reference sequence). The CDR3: CASSLQGARDGYTF. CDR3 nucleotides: TGTGCCAGCAGTCTCCAGGGGGCACGTGATGGCTACACCTTC.